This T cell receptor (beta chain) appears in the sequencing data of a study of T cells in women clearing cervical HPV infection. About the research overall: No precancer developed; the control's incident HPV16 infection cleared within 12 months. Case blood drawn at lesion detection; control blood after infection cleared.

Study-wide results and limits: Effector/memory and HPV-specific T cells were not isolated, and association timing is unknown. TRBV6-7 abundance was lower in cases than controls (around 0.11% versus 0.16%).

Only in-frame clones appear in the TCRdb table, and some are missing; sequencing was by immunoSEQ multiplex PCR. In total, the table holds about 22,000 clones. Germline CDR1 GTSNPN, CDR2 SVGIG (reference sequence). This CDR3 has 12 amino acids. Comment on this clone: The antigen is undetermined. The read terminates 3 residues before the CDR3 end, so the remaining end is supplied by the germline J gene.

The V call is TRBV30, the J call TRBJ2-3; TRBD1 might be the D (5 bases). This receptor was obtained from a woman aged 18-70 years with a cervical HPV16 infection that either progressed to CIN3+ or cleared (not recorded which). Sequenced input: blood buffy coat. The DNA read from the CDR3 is TGTGCCTGGAGTGTAAGGGGTGAGACG. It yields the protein CAWSVRGET. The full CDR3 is CAWSVRGETQYF.